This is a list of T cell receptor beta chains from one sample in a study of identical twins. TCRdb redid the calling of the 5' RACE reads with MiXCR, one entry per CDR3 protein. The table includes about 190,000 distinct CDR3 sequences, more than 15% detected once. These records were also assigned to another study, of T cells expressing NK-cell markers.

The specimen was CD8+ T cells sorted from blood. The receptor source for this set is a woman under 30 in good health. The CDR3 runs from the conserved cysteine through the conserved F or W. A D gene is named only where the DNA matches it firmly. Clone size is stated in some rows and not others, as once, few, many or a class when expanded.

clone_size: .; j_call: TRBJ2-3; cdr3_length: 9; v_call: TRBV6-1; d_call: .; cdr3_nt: TGTGCCAGCCAGGATACGCAGTATTTT; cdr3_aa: CASQDTQYF
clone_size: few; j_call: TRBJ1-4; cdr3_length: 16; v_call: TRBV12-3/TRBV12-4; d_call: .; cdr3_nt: TGTGCCAGCAGCGGGGGCAGTCCCACAACTAATGAAAAACTGTTTTTT; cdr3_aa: CASSGGSPTTNEKLFF
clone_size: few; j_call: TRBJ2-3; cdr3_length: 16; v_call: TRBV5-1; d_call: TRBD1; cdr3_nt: TGCGCCAGCAGCCCCGGGGACAGGGGCCTGAAAGATACGCAGTATTTT; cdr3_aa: CASSPGDRGLKDTQYF
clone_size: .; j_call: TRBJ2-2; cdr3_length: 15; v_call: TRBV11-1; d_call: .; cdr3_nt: TGTGCCAGCAGCTTAATGCAGCGGGTCACCGGGGAGCTGTTTTTT; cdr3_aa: CASSLMQRVTGELFF
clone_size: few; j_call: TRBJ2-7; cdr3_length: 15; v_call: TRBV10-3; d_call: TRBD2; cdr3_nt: TGTGCCATCAGTGAGTCCGGTAGCGGGAGATACGAGCAGTACTTC; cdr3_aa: CAISESGSGRYEQYF
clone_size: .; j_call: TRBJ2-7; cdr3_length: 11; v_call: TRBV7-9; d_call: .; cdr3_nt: TGTGCCAGCAGCTTGGGAGGGGGGCAGTACTTC; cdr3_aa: CASSLGGGQYF
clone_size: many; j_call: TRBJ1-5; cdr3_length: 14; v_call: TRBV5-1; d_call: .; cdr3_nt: TGCGCCAGCAGCTTGGCCTCGGGGAATCAGCCCCAGCATTTT; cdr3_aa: CASSLASGNQPQHF
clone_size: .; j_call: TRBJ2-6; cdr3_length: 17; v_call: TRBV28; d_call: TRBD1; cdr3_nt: TGTGCCAGCAGTTTGGTACAGGGGGCGCGAGGGGCCAACGTCCTGACTTTC; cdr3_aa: CASSLVQGARGANVLTF
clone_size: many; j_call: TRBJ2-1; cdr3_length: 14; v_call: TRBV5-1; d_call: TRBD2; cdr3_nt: TGCGCCAGCGAGCGGGGGGCGGCGATTAATGAGCAGTTCTTC; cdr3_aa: CASERGAAINEQFF
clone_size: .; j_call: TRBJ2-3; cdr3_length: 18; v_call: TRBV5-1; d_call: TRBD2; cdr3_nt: TGCGCCAGCAGCCAAAAAATGAGGCTAGCGGGAGGGCCGGATACGCAGTATTTT; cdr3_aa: CASSQKMRLAGGPDTQYF
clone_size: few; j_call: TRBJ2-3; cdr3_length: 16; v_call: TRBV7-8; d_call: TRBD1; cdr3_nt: TGTGCCAGCAGCTCCCCCGGGACAGCAATCGATGATACGCAGTATTTT; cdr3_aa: CASSSPGTAIDDTQYF
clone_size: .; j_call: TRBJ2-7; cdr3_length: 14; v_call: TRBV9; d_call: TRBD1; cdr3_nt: TGTGCCAGCAGCGTAGGGGGACAGGGCGACGAGCAGTACTTC; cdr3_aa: CASSVGGQGDEQYF
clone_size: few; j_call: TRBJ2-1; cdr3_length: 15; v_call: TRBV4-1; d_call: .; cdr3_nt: TGCGCCAGCAGCCAAGAAGCGTTAGGATACAATGAGCAGTTCTTC; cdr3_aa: CASSQEALGYNEQFF
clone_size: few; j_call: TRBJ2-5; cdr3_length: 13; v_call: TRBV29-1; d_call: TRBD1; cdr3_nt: TGCAGCGTTTGGTGGGACAGGGAAGAGACCCAGTACTTC; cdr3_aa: CSVWWDREETQYF
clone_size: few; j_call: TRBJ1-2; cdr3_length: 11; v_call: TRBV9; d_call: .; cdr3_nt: TGTGCCAGCAGCGCAGCGACTGGCTACACCTTC; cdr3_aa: CASSAATGYTF
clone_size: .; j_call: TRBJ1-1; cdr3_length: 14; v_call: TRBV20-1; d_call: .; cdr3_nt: TGCAGTGCTAGAGAGTGGATCGAGAACACTGAAGCTTTCTTT; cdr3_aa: CSAREWIENTEAFF
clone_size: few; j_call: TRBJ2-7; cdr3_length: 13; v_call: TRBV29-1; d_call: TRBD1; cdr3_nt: TGCAGCGTTGGGACCGGGACAGGGGACGAGCAGTACTTC; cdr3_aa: CSVGTGTGDEQYF
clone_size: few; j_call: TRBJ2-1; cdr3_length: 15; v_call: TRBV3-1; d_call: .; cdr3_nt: TGTGCCAGCAGCCAAGATCACGGCGCCGACAATGAGCAGTTCTTC; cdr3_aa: CASSQDHGADNEQFF
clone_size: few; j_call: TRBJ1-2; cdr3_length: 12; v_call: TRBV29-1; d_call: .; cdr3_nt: TGCAGCGTTCCCAGTGCATCCTATGGCTACACCTTC; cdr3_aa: CSVPSASYGYTF
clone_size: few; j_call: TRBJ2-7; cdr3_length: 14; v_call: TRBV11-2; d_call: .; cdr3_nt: TGTGCCAGCAGCCCCCCCTCGTCTTTCTACGAGCAGTACTTC; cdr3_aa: CASSPPSSFYEQYF
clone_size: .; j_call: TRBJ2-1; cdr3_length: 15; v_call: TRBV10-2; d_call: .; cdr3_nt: TGCGCCAGCAGTGTTGGACCGTCAATCAGCAATGAGCAGTTCTTC; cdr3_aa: CASSVGPSISNEQFF
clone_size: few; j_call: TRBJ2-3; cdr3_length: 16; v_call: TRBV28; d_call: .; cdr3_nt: TGTGCCAGCAGTTCAGGGGCCCGGGGAAAGGCAGATACGCAGTATTTT; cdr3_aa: CASSSGARGKADTQYF
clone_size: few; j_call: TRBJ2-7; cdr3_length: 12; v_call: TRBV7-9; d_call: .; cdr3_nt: TGTGCCAGCAGCTTAGACCCACTCGAGCAGTACTTC; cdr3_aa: CASSLDPLEQYF
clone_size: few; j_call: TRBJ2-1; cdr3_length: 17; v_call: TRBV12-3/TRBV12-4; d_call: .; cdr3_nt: TGTGCCAGCAGCCACACCACCGGGACAAACTCCTACAATGAGCAGTTCTTC; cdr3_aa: CASSHTTGTNSYNEQFF
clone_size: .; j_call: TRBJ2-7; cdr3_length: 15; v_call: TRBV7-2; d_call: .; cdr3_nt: TGTGCCAGCAGGCTGGAGATGGCCCCAAGCTACGAGCAGTACTTC; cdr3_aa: CASRLEMAPSYEQYF
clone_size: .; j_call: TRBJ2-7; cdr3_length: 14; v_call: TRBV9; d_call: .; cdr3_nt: TGTGCCAGCAGCGTAGCGGACAGAAGCTACGAGCAGTACTTC; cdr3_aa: CASSVADRSYEQYF
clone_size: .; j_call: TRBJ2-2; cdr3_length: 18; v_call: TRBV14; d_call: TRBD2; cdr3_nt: TGTGCCAGCAGCCAAGATTACAGTCTAGCGGGAGTAACCGGGGAGCTGTTTTTT; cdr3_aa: CASSQDYSLAGVTGELFF
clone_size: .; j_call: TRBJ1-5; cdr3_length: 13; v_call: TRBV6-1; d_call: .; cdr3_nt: TGTGCCAGCAGTCGTAGGGGCGATCAGCCCCAGCATTTT; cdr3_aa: CASSRRGDQPQHF
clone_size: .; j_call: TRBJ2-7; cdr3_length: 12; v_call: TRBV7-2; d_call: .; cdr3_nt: TGTGCCAGCAGCTTAAGACACAACGAGCAGTACTTC; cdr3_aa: CASSLRHNEQYF
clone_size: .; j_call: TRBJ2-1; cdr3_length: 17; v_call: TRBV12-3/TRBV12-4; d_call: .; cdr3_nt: TGTGCCAGCAGTACACTCGGGACAGCCCAGAGCGGGCTTGAGCAGTTCTTC; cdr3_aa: CASSTLGTAQSGLEQFF
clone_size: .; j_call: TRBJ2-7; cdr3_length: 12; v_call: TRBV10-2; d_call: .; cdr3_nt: TGCGCCAGCAGTGAGTCATCTTACGAGCAGTACTTC; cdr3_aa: CASSESSYEQYF
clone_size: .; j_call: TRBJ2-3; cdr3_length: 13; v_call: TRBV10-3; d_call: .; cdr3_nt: TGTGCCATCAGCGGGACCGAAACAGATACGCAGTATTTT; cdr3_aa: CAISGTETDTQYF
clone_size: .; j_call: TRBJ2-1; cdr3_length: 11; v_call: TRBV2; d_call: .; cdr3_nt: TGTGCCAGCAGGACCGGGACATGGCAGTTCTTC; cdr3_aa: CASRTGTWQFF
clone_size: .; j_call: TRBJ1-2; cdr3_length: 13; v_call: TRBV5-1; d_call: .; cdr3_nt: TGCGCCAGCAGCATCAGGGTCCGCTATGGCTACACCTTC; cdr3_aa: CASSIRVRYGYTF
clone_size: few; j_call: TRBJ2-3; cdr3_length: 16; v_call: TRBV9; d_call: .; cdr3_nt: TGTGCCAGCAGCGTAGTAGGGAGACCCCTTGAGGATACGCAGTATTTT; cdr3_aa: CASSVVGRPLEDTQYF
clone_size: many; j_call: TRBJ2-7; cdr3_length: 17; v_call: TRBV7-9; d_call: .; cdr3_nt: TGTGCCAGCAGCCTCGGTGGGCTGCCTAGGGGAGGATTCGAGCAGTACTTC; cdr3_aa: CASSLGGLPRGGFEQYF
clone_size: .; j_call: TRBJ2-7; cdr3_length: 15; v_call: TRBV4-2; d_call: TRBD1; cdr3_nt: TGTGCCAGCAGCCAAGAGGGCCAGGGGGCTGGAGAGCAGTACTTC; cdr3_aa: CASSQEGQGAGEQYF
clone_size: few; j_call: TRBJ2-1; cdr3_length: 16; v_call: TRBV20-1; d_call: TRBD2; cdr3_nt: TGCAGTGCTAAGGATGGGACTAGCGGGAGGATGGATGAGCAGTTCTTC; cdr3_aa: CSAKDGTSGRMDEQFF
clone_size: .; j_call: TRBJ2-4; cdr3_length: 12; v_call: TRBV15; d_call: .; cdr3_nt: TGTGCCACCGACCCCTCCGATGGGGTTCAGTACTTC; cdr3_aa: CATDPSDGVQYF
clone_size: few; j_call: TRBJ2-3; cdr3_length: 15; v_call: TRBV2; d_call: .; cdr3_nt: TGTGCCAGCAGTGAAGAGCTTTGGGAGACAGATACGCAGTATTTT; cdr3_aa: CASSEELWETDTQYF
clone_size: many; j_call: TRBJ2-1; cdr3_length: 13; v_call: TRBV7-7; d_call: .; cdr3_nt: TGTGCCAGCAGCCCTAAGGCGGAGAATGAGCAGTTCTTC; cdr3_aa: CASSPKAENEQFF
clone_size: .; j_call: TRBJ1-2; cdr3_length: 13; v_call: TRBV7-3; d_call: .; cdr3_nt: TGTGCCAGCAGCTTCGGGACTCTCTATGGCTACACCTTC; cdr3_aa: CASSFGTLYGYTF
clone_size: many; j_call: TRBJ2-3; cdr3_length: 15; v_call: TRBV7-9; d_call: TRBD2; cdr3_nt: TGTGCCAGCAGCCCTGGAACTAGCGGCACAGATACGCAGTATTTT; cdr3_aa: CASSPGTSGTDTQYF
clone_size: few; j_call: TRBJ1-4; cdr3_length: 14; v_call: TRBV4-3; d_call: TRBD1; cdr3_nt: TGCGCCAGCAGCCACGTAGGACAGGCCGAAAAACTGTTTTTT; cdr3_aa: CASSHVGQAEKLFF
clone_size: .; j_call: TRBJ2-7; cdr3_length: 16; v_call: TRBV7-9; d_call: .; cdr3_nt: TGTGCCAGCAGCTTACTCCAGACTCGTCAGACCTACGAGCAGTACTTC; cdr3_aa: CASSLLQTRQTYEQYF
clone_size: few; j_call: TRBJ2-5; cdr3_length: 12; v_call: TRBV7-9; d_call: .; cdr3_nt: TGTGCCAGCAGACCTAACCAAGAGACCCAGTACTTC; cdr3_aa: CASRPNQETQYF
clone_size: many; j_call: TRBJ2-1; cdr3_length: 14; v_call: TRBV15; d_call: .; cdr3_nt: TGTGCCACCAGGCGTCTGACGGCCGGGAATGAGCAGTTCTTC; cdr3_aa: CATRRLTAGNEQFF
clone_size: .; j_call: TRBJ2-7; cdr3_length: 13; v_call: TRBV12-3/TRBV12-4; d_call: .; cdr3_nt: TGTGCCAGCAGTACCGACAGTCTCTACGAGCAGTACTTC; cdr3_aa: CASSTDSLYEQYF
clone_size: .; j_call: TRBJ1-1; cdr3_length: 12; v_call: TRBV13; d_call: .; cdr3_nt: TGTGCCAGCAGCGCCGGGCGGACTGAAGCTTTCTTT; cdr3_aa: CASSAGRTEAFF
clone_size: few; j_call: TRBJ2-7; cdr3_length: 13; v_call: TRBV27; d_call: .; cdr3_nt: TGTGCCACCACGGGCGGGGACTCCTACGAGCAGTACTTC; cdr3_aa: CATTGGDSYEQYF
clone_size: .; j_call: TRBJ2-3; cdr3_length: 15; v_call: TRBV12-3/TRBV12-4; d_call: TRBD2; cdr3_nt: TGTGCCAGCATTATAGCGGGGGGACTCACAGATACGCAGTATTTT; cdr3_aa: CASIIAGGLTDTQYF
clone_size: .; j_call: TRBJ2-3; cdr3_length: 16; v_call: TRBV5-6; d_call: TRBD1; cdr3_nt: TGTGCCAGCAGCAGAGTGACAGGGGGCAGCACAGATACGCAGTATTTT; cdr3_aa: CASSRVTGGSTDTQYF
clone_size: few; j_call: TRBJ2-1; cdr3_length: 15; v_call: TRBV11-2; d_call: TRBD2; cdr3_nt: TGTGCCAGCAGGGGTTTAGCGGGAGGATGGAATGAGCAGTTCTTC; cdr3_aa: CASRGLAGGWNEQFF
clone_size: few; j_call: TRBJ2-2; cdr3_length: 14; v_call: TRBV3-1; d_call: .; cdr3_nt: TGTGCCAGCAGCCAAGTATCCCCCACCGGGGAGCTGTTTTTT; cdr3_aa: CASSQVSPTGELFF
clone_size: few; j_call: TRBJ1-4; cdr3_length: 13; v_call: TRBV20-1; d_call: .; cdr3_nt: TGCAGTGCTAGAGACTCTAGGGGGGAAAAACTGTTTTTT; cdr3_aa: CSARDSRGEKLFF
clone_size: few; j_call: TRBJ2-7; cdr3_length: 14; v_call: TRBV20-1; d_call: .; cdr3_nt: TGCAGTGCTCTAAGGGGGGGCACGCCGTACGAGCAGTACTTC; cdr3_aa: CSALRGGTPYEQYF
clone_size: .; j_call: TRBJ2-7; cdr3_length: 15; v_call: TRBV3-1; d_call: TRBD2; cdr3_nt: TGTGCCAGCAGCCAAGTACCTAGCGGGAGCTACGAGCAGTACTTC; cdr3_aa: CASSQVPSGSYEQYF